This T cell receptor beta chain was found in a study of T cell clones after liver transplantation. Background on the study: Samples came from ITN030ST, which attempted immunosuppression withdrawal within 2 years of liver transplantation. Standard immunosuppression, with no induction, continued until 12-24 months after transplant.

The data were produced by immunoSEQ multiplex PCR, yet TCRdb's version contains in-frame clones alone and is incomplete. The repertoire holds some 20,000 clones, with 75% to 85% as singletons. The germline V gene has CDR1 SGHAT and CDR2 FQNNGV. The CDR3 sequence is 14 residues long. Losses at the gene ends were 1 base for V and 3 bases for J; bases not matched to a gene: 3. In regard to this clone: No antigen is known for it.

Study-wide results and caveats: Donor-reactive sequences fell more than third party-reactive ones, suggesting partial deletion.

Source: CD8+ T cells from blood, taken 48 months after liver transplant. The rearrangement uses TRBV11-2 and TRBJ2-7; 7 nucleotides align to TRBD2. This receptor was obtained from a human patient who received a liver transplant. The graft donor may account for some of the T cells. The CDR3 region has the DNA TGTGCCAGCAGCTTAGGGGGGAGGGGCTACGAGCAGTACTTC. This gives the protein CASSLGGRGYEQYF.